A selection of T cell receptor beta chains follows, all from one sample in a study of blood T cell repertoires in COVID-19. The protocol was immunoSEQ multiplex PCR, while the TCRdb copy is restricted to in-frame clones and leaves out a portion. The repertoire holds 150,000 or so clones, with about 93% as singletons. Sequencing used peripheral blood. The receptors were sampled from a woman in her fifties or sixties with acute or convalescent COVID-19. Both conserved end residues are part of each CDR3. The order of the fields is J gene, V gene, clone size, D gene, CDR3 DNA, CDR3 protein. A D gene is named only where the DNA matches it firmly. Clone size is shown for a subset of rows, as once, few, many or a class of expanded clone.

j_gene: TRBJ2-3
v_gene: TRBV12-5
abundance: .
d_gene: TRBD1
CDR3nt: TGTGCTAGTGGTTTGGATTGGGGACAGTCCGCCGATACGCAGTATTTT
CDR3aa: CASGLDWGQSADTQYF

j_gene: TRBJ1-4
v_gene: TRBV5-6
abundance: .
d_gene: .
CDR3nt: TGTGCCAGCAGCTTGGGACAGCTTAATGAAAAACTGTTTTTT
CDR3aa: CASSLGQLNEKLFF

j_gene: TRBJ1-1
v_gene: TRBV9
abundance: .
d_gene: TRBD1
CDR3nt: TGTGCCAGCAGCCCAGGACAGGTTCCTACCCCTGAAGCTTTCTTT
CDR3aa: CASSPGQVPTPEAFF

j_gene: TRBJ2-2
v_gene: TRBV6-5
abundance: .
d_gene: .
CDR3nt: TGTGCCAGCAGTTCTAATGGGGAGCTGTTTTTT
CDR3aa: CASSSNGELFF

j_gene: TRBJ2-3
v_gene: TRBV2
abundance: many
d_gene: .
CDR3nt: TGTGCCAGCAGTGACTGGCTGAGGAGCACAGATACGCAGTATTTT
CDR3aa: CASSDWLRSTDTQYF

j_gene: TRBJ1-1
v_gene: TRBV10-3
abundance: .
d_gene: .
CDR3nt: TGTGCCATCAGCTGGAGGGACACTGAAGCTTTCTTT
CDR3aa: CAISWRDTEAFF

j_gene: TRBJ1-1
v_gene: TRBV19
abundance: .
d_gene: .
CDR3nt: TGTGCCAGTAGGGGGGGGAGGGGTCCCACTGAAGCTTTCTTT
CDR3aa: CASRGGRGPTEAFF

j_gene: TRBJ1-4
v_gene: TRBV3-1/TRBV3-2
abundance: .
d_gene: .
CDR3nt: TGTGCCAGCAGCCAGCCGGCAGGGACTAATGAAAAACTGTTTTTT
CDR3aa: CASSQPAGTNEKLFF

j_gene: TRBJ1-2
v_gene: TRBV29-1
abundance: .
d_gene: TRBD1
CDR3nt: TGCAGCGTTGAAGCTATCACAGGGGCTCCACACTATGGCTACACCTTC
CDR3aa: CSVEAITGAPHYGYTF

j_gene: TRBJ1-2
v_gene: TRBV30
abundance: .
d_gene: .
CDR3nt: TGTGCCTGGAGTGACACAGGGAGCCGCTACACCTTC
CDR3aa: CAWSDTGSRYTF

j_gene: TRBJ2-1
v_gene: TRBV24-1
abundance: .
d_gene: TRBD2
CDR3nt: TGTGCCACCAGTGATCATCGGGACTACTCCTACAATGAGCAGTTCTTC
CDR3aa: CATSDHRDYSYNEQFF

j_gene: TRBJ1-4
v_gene: TRBV5-1
abundance: .
d_gene: TRBD1
CDR3nt: TGCGCCAGCAGCCCGGGACAGGGCCATGAAAAACTGTTTTTT
CDR3aa: CASSPGQGHEKLFF

j_gene: TRBJ1-5
v_gene: TRBV3-1/TRBV3-2
abundance: .
d_gene: TRBD1
CDR3nt: TGTGCCAGCAGTGGGACAGGGAGGAATCAGCCCCAGCATTTT
CDR3aa: CASSGTGRNQPQHF

j_gene: TRBJ1-1
v_gene: TRBV27
abundance: .
d_gene: .
CDR3nt: TGTGCCAGCGGCCCTGGGGGGGGCGCGGAGGCTTTCTTT
CDR3aa: CASGPGGGAEAFF

j_gene: TRBJ1-6
v_gene: TRBV7-2
abundance: .
d_gene: .
CDR3nt: TGTGCCAGCAGCCTAAGCTGGGGAGTCGATTCACCCCTCCACTTT
CDR3aa: CASSLSWGVDSPLHF

j_gene: TRBJ2-7
v_gene: TRBV10-3
abundance: .
d_gene: TRBD2
CDR3nt: TGTGCCATCGGCAAGCAGGGAGGGTACGAGCAGTACTTC
CDR3aa: CAIGKQGGYEQYF

j_gene: TRBJ1-2
v_gene: TRBV19
abundance: .
d_gene: .
CDR3nt: TGTGCCAGTTATTGTCGAACAAATTGCTTC
CDR3aa: CASYCRTNCF

j_gene: TRBJ2-2
v_gene: TRBV24-1
abundance: once
d_gene: TRBD1
CDR3nt: TGTGCCACCAGTGATTTGCGACAGGGCACGAACACCGGGGAGCTGTTTTTT
CDR3aa: CATSDLRQGTNTGELFF

j_gene: TRBJ2-5
v_gene: TRBV28
abundance: .
d_gene: .
CDR3nt: TGTGCCAGCAGTCCTAACGCAGGGATCTCGTACCAAGAGACCCAGTACTTC
CDR3aa: CASSPNAGISYQETQYF

j_gene: TRBJ2-7
v_gene: TRBV28
abundance: .
d_gene: TRBD2
CDR3nt: TGTGCCAGCAGGGTACCGGGACTAGCCCCTTACGAGCAGTACTTC
CDR3aa: CASRVPGLAPYEQYF